A selection of T cell receptor beta chains follows, all from one sample in a study of early T cells in non-severe SARS-CoV-2 infection. TCRdb analysed the 5' RACE reads with MiXCR anew, one entry per CDR3 protein. The sample carries about 52,000 distinct CDR3 sequences, approximately 11% recorded once. The sequenced material came from whole blood. The receptor set was obtained from an adult who was a healthcare worker with PCR-confirmed SARS-CoV-2 infection or an uninfected control (not recorded which). CDR3s include the opening cysteine and the closing phenylalanine or tryptophan. The D gene is left open where the match is weak. For some rows the clone size is stated as once, few or many, or as a class when expanded; others skip it.

abundance | j_gene | v_gene | d_gene | CDR3aa | CDR3nt
many | TRBJ1-5 | TRBV20-1 | TRBD1 | CSARDRHRGYNQPQHF | TGCAGTGCTAGAGACCGCCACAGGGGTTACAATCAGCCCCAGCATTTT
few | TRBJ2-7 | TRBV7-6 | . | CASSTSDHYEQYF | TGTGCCAGCAGCACCTCGGACCACTACGAGCAGTACTTC
many | TRBJ2-1 | TRBV5-1 | . | CASSLAASLSSYNEQFF | TGCGCCAGCAGCTTGGCGGCTAGCTTGAGCTCCTACAATGAGCAGTTCTTC
few | TRBJ2-3 | TRBV18 | . | CAQRPGSLGYTQYF | TGTGCCCAACGGCCCGGGAGCCTCGGGTATACGCAGTATTTT
many | TRBJ1-1 | TRBV30 | . | CAWTPPRLTEAFF | TGTGCCTGGACTCCTCCACGCCTCACTGAAGCTTTCTTT
. | TRBJ1-6 | TRBV7-2 | TRBD1 | CASSPFSGTGGAQDYNSPLHF | TGTGCCAGCAGCCCATTTTCGGGGACAGGGGGCGCGCAGGACTATAATTCACCCCTCCACTTT
. | TRBJ2-3 | TRBV20-1 | . | CSARGVRGGGTDTQYF | TGCAGTGCTAGAGGAGTCAGGGGAGGGGGCACAGATACGCAGTATTTT
. | TRBJ2-5 | TRBV7-9 | TRBD2 | CASSPSRGGETQYF | TGTGCCAGCAGCCCAAGTCGGGGGGGAGAGACCCAGTACTTC
. | TRBJ1-1 | TRBV10-3 | . | CAISVGSDTEAFF | TGTGCCATCAGTGTAGGTTCCGACACTGAAGCTTTCTTC
few | TRBJ2-3 | TRBV20-1 | . | CSALGWGTRRSDTQYF | TGCAGTGCCCTGGGGTGGGGGACTCGAAGGTCAGATACGCAGTATTTT
. | TRBJ2-5 | TRBV6-2/TRBV6-3 | TRBD1 | CASSSRGRTIAETQYF | TGTGCCAGCAGTTCCAGGGGGCGCACGATCGCAGAGACCCAGTACTTC
many | TRBJ1-5 | TRBV29-1 | TRBD1 | CSVVADRASLSNQPQHF | TGCAGCGTTGTTGCGGACAGGGCAAGCCTCAGCAATCAGCCCCAGCATTTT
few | TRBJ2-1 | TRBV11-2 | . | CASSSGKGAYNEQFF | TGTGCCAGCAGCTCCGGAAAGGGAGCCTACAATGAGCAGTTCTTC
many | TRBJ2-1 | TRBV24-1 | TRBD1 | CATSEPTGGDEQFF | TGTGCCACCAGTGAACCGACAGGGGGCGATGAGCAGTTCTTC
few | TRBJ1-1 | TRBV13 | . | CASSSPGIKAFF | TGTGCCAGCAGCTCGCCGGGTATTAAAGCTTTCTTT
few | TRBJ2-3 | TRBV6-5 | . | CASRERLGGGSTDTQYF | TGTGCCAGCAGGGAGAGGCTTGGAGGCGGTAGCACAGATACGCAGTATTTT
many | TRBJ2-2 | TRBV4-1 | . | CASRPGGRGTGELFF | TGCGCCAGCAGGCCGGGGGGCCGAGGCACCGGGGAGCTGTTTTTT
. | TRBJ1-1 | TRBV12-3/TRBV12-4 | . | CASSIRQAGGNTEAFF | TGTGCCAGCAGCATAAGACAGGCGGGGGGGAACACTGAAGCTTTCTTT
many | TRBJ2-1 | TRBV2 | . | CASSEGTINEQFF | TGTGCCAGCAGTGAAGGGACCATCAATGAGCAGTTCTTC
few | TRBJ2-5 | TRBV5-4 | TRBD2 | CASSSGLVDGRETQYF | TGTGCCAGCAGCTCGGGACTAGTGGATGGTCGGGAGACCCAGTACTTC
few | TRBJ1-6 | TRBV21-1 | . | CASEFSPLHF | TGTGCCAGCGAGTTTTCACCCCTCCACTTT
many | TRBJ2-2 | TRBV29-1 | TRBD1 | CSVRQGNTGELFF | TGCAGCGTGAGACAGGGCAACACCGGGGAGCTGTTTTTT
many | TRBJ2-1 | TRBV11-2 | TRBD2 | CASSPGLAGRDEQFF | TGTGCCAGCAGCCCCGGACTAGCGGGGAGGGATGAGCAGTTCTTC
many | TRBJ2-5 | TRBV6-2/TRBV6-3 | TRBD2 | CASSRLAGSETQYF | TGTGCCAGCAGCCGACTAGCGGGGTCCGAGACCCAGTACTTC
. | TRBJ2-1 | TRBV7-3 | TRBD2 | CASSRLTSGGFLHYNEQFF | TGTGCCAGCAGCCGTCTGACTAGCGGGGGGTTCCTACACTACAATGAGCAGTTCTTC
many | TRBJ2-1 | TRBV13 | . | CASSPPVGSRFF | TGTGCCAGCAGCCCCCCTGTGGGTAGTAGGTTCTTC
. | TRBJ2-3 | TRBV28 | . | CASRPGTSTDTQYF | TGTGCCAGCAGACCCGGGACAAGCACAGATACGCAGTATTTT
many | TRBJ1-6 | TRBV10-3 | TRBD1 | CAISIDREYSPLHF | TGTGCCATCAGTATCGACAGGGAATATTCACCCCTCCACTTT
. | TRBJ2-7 | TRBV7-2 | TRBD2 | CASSQTSGDIYEQYF | TGTGCCAGCAGCCAAACTAGCGGAGACATCTACGAGCAGTACTTC
many | TRBJ2-4 | TRBV29-1 | TRBD1 | CSVAGTGKNIQYF | TGCAGCGTTGCAGGGACAGGGAAAAACATTCAGTACTTC
few | TRBJ2-1 | TRBV29-1 | . | CSVGKSEQFF | TGCAGCGTGGGCAAGAGTGAGCAGTTCTTC
. | TRBJ2-7 | TRBV9 | . | CASSQGYSYEQYF | TGTGCCAGCAGTCAAGGGTACTCCTACGAGCAGTACTTC
many | TRBJ2-7 | TRBV18 | . | CASSPPYGSYEQYF | TGTGCCAGTTCACCACCTTACGGCTCCTACGAGCAGTACTTC
. | TRBJ1-2 | TRBV9 | TRBD1 | CASLPGQGSNYGYTF | TGTGCCAGCCTGCCGGGACAGGGATCTAACTATGGCTACACCTTC
. | TRBJ2-7 | TRBV4-3 | TRBD2 | CASSQNPTSGRYNEQYF | TGCGCCAGCAGCCAAAACCCTACTAGCGGGAGGTACAACGAGCAGTACTTC